A single sample is the source of the 28 T cell receptor beta chains below, sequenced in a study of human T cells and chemical hapten exposure. Regarding time point: patch test 3, about 24 weeks after DPC sensitization. Treatment meaning: therapeutic diphenylcyclopropenone sensitization with weekly scalp DPC. TCRdb independently ran MiXCR on the RACE reads; one entry per CDR3 protein. The sample shows some 180,000 distinct CDR3 sequences, around a quarter of them seen only once. Sequences were derived from whole blood, sampled in connection with sensitization to the hapten diphenylcyclopropenone (DPC). The receptors originated from a woman aged 40 to 50 with alopecia areata. Some clones in this sample may be carry-over from other donors' samples.

The V call is TRBV14, the J call TRBJ2-3, with D perhaps TRBD2 (6 bases). V lost 4 bases to trimming and J lost 1 base, with 9 bases between them. The germline V gene encodes CDR1 SGHDN and CDR2 FVKESK. The CDR3 is made up of 14 amino acids. The CDR3 here is CASSREERTDTQYF. The CDR3 nucleotides read TGTGCCAGCAGCCGGGAGGAGCGCACAGATACGCAGTATTTT.

This clonotype occurred a few times. The chain couples TRBV7-9 to TRBJ1-5; 7 nucleotides agree with TRBD1. In germline, CDR1 is SEHNR, CDR2 FQNEAQ (reference sequence). The CDR3 sequence is 15 residues long. Trimming removed 1 base from V and 3 bases from J; junction bases left unmatched: 3. CDR3 sequence (DNA): TGTGCCAGCAGCTTAGACAGGGGCGACAATCAGCCCCAGCATTTT. It encodes CASSLDRGDNQPQHF.

A few counts support this clonotype. The J gene is TRBJ1-5, the V gene TRBV27, with TRBD1 as a possible D gene (5 bases). The CDR3 has 14 residues. Germline values: CDR1 MNHEY, CDR2 SMNVEV (reference sequence). V dropped 6 bases and J dropped 0 bases, with 9 bases sitting between them. CDR3: CASRGDYSNQPQHF. The CDR3 nucleotides read TGTGCCAGCAGGGGGGATTATAGCAATCAGCCCCAGCATTTT.

The V gene is TRBV9, the J gene TRBJ1-2; D is uncertain. Trimming stripped 6 bases from V and 6 bases from J, with 21 bases between. Per the germline V gene, CDR1 is SGDLS and CDR2 is YYNGEE. The CDR3 spans 15 residues. The CDR3: CASTKAPGRYDGYTF. CDR3 DNA sequence: TGTGCCAGCACCAAAGCCCCAGGACGATATGATGGCTACACCTTC.

The table lists this clonotype with a few counts. This chain connects TRBV6-2 or TRBV6-3 to TRBJ2-7; TRBD2 aligns across 8 bases. CDR3 size: 12 residues. Per the germline V gene, CDR1 is MNHEY and CDR2 is SVGEGT. Trimming took 8 bases from V and 3 from J; bases not matched to a gene: 3. CDR3 sequence: CASREGRYEQYF. The CDR3 DNA reads TGTGCCAGCCGGGAGGGCCGCTACGAGCAGTACTTC.

This clonotype was observed a few times. The chain carries TRBV5-1 and TRBJ2-3; D might be TRBD2 (6 bases). Germline V gene lookup returns CDR1 SGHRS and CDR2 YFSETQ. V dropped 0 bases and J dropped 0 bases, with 14 bases sitting between them. The CDR3 contains 17 residues. The CDR3 sequence: CASSLVRLASSTDTQYF. CDR3 nucleotide sequence: TGCGCCAGCAGCTTGGTTCGGCTAGCGTCTAGCACAGATACGCAGTATTTT.

The table lists this clonotype with a few counts. This chain joins TRBV6-1 and TRBJ2-5; 8 positions match TRBD1. V lost 6 bases to trimming and J lost 4 bases; unmatched junction nucleotides: 7. Germline V CDR1 and CDR2: MNHNS, SASEGT. This CDR3 spans 14 amino acids. The CDR3 reads CASRRTGKGETQYF. CDR3 DNA: TGTGCCAGCAGACGGACAGGGAAGGGAGAGACCCAGTACTTC.

This clonotype was detected ten times or more. This chain uses TRBV7-9 with TRBJ2-3; 10 bases agree with TRBD2. The germline V gene encodes CDR1 SEHNR and CDR2 FQNEAQ (reference sequence). The CDR3 contains 16 residues. V lost 5 bases to trimming and J lost 4 bases; unmatched junction nucleotides: 9. CDR3 in amino acids: CASSNSGRVMADTQYF. CDR3 DNA sequence: TGTGCCAGCAGCAACAGCGGGAGGGTGATGGCAGATACGCAGTATTTT.

There are a few counts of this clonotype. V is TRBV29-1 and J is TRBJ1-5; D uncertain. The CDR3 contains 13 residues. Germline CDR1 SQVTM, CDR2 ANQGSEA. V lost 5 bases and J 3 bases, leaving 11 bases between the germline ends. The CDR3 spells CSVNEGINQPQHF. In DNA, the CDR3 is TGCAGCGTTAACGAAGGGATCAATCAGCCCCAGCATTTT.

This rearrangement joins TRBV5-1 to TRBJ1-2; no clear D. Germline-derived CDR1 and CDR2 are SGHRS and YFSETQ. V dropped 0 bases and J dropped 5 bases, with 5 bases sitting between them. The length of the CDR3 is 12 residues. The chain's CDR3 is CASSLDIYGYTF. The CDR3, as DNA: TGCGCCAGCAGCTTGGACATTTATGGCTACACCTTC.

V is TRBV7-2 and J is TRBJ1-1, with D perhaps matching TRBD1 (5 bases). V was clipped by 1 base and J by 3 bases, with 12 bases between them. The length of the CDR3 is 15 residues. From germline, CDR1 is SGHTA and CDR2 FQGNSA. CDR3 coding DNA: TGTGCCAGCAGCTTAGGGGGCAGCGGCTACACTGAAGCTTTCTTT. Translation: CASSLGGSGYTEAFF.

This clonotype occurred a few times. This chain links TRBV20-1 with TRBJ2-7; 9 nucleotides align to TRBD2. Germline V gives CDR1 DFQATT, CDR2 SNEGSKA (reference sequence). V dropped 2 bases and J dropped 2; count of bases not matched to a gene: 1. This CDR3 is built from 13 residues. DNA for the CDR3: TGCAGTGCTAGACTAGCGGGGACCTACGAGCAGTACTTC. It codes for CSARLAGTYEQYF.

The chain employs TRBV11-2 and TRBJ2-1, with 11 bases aligning to TRBD2. The V gene end was trimmed by 1 base and the J gene end by 7 bases; junction bases not matched to a gene: 6. This CDR3 contains 16 residues. Germline CDR1 SGHAT, CDR2 FQNNGV. The CDR3 here is CASSLVSSGRVNEQFF. In nucleotides, the CDR3 is TGTGCCAGCAGCTTAGTTAGTAGCGGGAGGGTAAATGAGCAGTTCTTC.

The sample holds many counts of this clonotype. The chain combines TRBV30 with TRBJ1-5; TRBD1 is a possible D gene (5 bases). The CDR3 runs to 13 residues. V lost 1 base, J lost 6 bases, and 10 bases lay in between. Germline V gene data show CDR1 as GTSNPN and CDR2 as SVGIG (reference sequence). DNA for the CDR3: TGTGCCTGGAGTGGCGGGGGAGGTCAGCCCCAGCATTTT. This translates into CAWSGGGGQPQHF.

This clonotype has just a few counts. The chain uses TRBV4-1 and TRBJ2-6; D unclear. The germline CDR1 and CDR2 sequences are MGHRA and YSYEKL. The V end was cut by 0 bases, the J end by 1 base, with 7 bases between. The CDR3 extends over 16 amino acids. CDR3 sequence: CASSQDRVSGANVLTF. DNA for the CDR3: TGCGCCAGCAGCCAAGATAGAGTTTCTGGGGCCAACGTCCTGACTTTC.

This clonotype has just a few counts. The chain couples TRBV7-2 to TRBJ1-2; D is possibly TRBD1 (5 bases). This CDR3 region has 15 residues. Germline CDR1 and CDR2: SGHTA and FQGNSA. V shed 4 bases and J shed 4 bases, with 16 bases lying between them. Written as DNA, the CDR3 is TGTGCCAGCAGCTCGGCCGTGCGGGGGTCCTATGGCTACACCTTC. Its translation is CASSSAVRGSYGYTF.

The chain links TRBV12-3 or TRBV12-4 to TRBJ1-2; D perhaps matches TRBD1 (6 bases). The CDR3 runs to 14 residues. The V end lost 4 bases, the J end lost 4 bases, and 13 bases lay between the germline ends. The CDR3 spells CASSSRGGGYGYTF. CDR3 DNA: TGTGCCAGCAGTTCCCGTGGAGGGGGCTATGGCTACACCTTC.

The chain carries TRBV3-1 and TRBJ1-6; D call uncertain. Per the germline V gene, CDR1 is LGHDT and CDR2 is YNNKEL (reference sequence). This CDR3 spans 16 amino acids. Trimming removed 0 bases at V and 7 bases at J, with 13 bases between. Written as DNA, the CDR3 is TGTGCCAGCAGCCAAGAAGGAGGGTCAAGGAATTCACCCCTCCACTTT. Amino acids: CASSQEGGSRNSPLHF.

This clonotype turned up a few times. J is TRBJ2-1 and V is TRBV15; no clear D gene. The germline V gene encodes CDR1 LNHNV and CDR2 YYDKDF (reference sequence). There are 11 residues in the CDR3. V was cut by 5 bases and J by 9 bases, with 8 bases left in between. This chain's CDR3 is CATSVLPEQFF. The CDR3 nucleotides are TGTGCCACCAGCGTCCTCCCTGAGCAGTTCTTC.

This clonotype was recorded many times. This chain joins TRBV29-1 and TRBJ2-1, with D possibly matching TRBD1 (6 bases). Trimming removed 8 bases at V and 0 bases at J, with 14 bases between. Germline CDR1 and CDR2: SQVTM and ANQGSEA. The CDR3 totals 14 residues. CDR3 residues: CSSLGASSYNEQFF. The CDR3 DNA is TGCAGCTCGCTGGGGGCTAGCTCCTACAATGAGCAGTTCTTC.

The chain joins TRBV29-1 to TRBJ2-2; a weak D match, TRBD1 (6 bases). V was cut by 7 bases and J by 0 bases, with 15 bases left in between. The CDR3 has 15 residues. Germline V gene data show CDR1 as SQVTM and CDR2 as ANQGSEA. Written as DNA, the CDR3 is TGCAGCGCTCGTAGGGACACCTCGAACACCGGGGAGCTGTTTTTT. It specifies CSARRDTSNTGELFF.

The rearrangement uses TRBV4-1 and TRBJ2-3; D is unresolved. Germline V CDR1 and CDR2: MGHRA, YSYEKL. This CDR3 has 16 residues. The V end was cut by 3 bases, the J end by 3 bases, with 16 bases between. The CDR3 nucleotides are TGCGCCAGCAGCCACCAAACGGCACCCGGAACAGATACGCAGTATTTT. It translates to CASSHQTAPGTDTQYF.

This clonotype was seen a handful of times. This sequence joins TRBV28 and TRBJ1-5; D unclear. Trimming stripped 2 bases from V and 0 bases from J, with 8 bases between. The CDR3 is 15 residues long. In germline, CDR1 is MDHEN, CDR2 SYDVKM. The DNA of the CDR3 is TGTGCCAGCAGTTTAAGTTACTATAGCAATCAGCCCCAGCATTTT. Protein: CASSLSYYSNQPQHF. The full variable domain, in which reference TRBV28 and TRBJ1-5 provide the parts outside the CDR3, is DVKVTQSSRYLVKRTGEKVFLECVQDMDHENMFWYRQDPGLGLRLIYFSYDVKMKEKGDIPEGYSVSREKKERFSLILESASTNQTSMYLCASSLSYYSNQPQHFGDGTRLSIL.

Regarding this clonotype: One end of the junction varies from germline; a read error may be responsible. V and J are TRBV9 and TRBJ2-1; 12 nucleotides align to TRBD2. This CDR3 region has 18 residues. Germline V gene lookup returns CDR1 SGDLS and CDR2 YYNGEE. This CDR3 is CASSVPTTSGSKEDEQFF. CDR3 DNA: TGCGCCAGCAGCGTGCCGACGACTAGCGGGAGTAAGGAGGATGAGCAGTTCTTC. Full variable domain (remainder filled in from reference TRBV9 and TRBJ2-1): DSGVTQTPKHLITATGQRVTLRCSPRSGDLSVYWYQQSLDQGLQFLIQYYNGEERAKGNILERFSAQQFPDLHSELNLSSLELGDSALYFCASSVPTTSGSKEDEQFFGPGTRLTVL.

V and J are TRBV6-1 and TRBJ2-7, with D perhaps TRBD2 (5 bases). V gave up 5 bases and J gave up 4 bases, with 18 bases separating them. The CDR3 extends over 15 amino acids. From germline, CDR1 is MNHNS and CDR2 SASEGT. CDR3 sequence reads: CASSPDWGDLYEQYF. The DNA of the CDR3 is TGTGCCAGCAGTCCGGACTGGGGAGACCTTTACGAGCAGTACTTC.

The table lists this clonotype with a few counts. The J gene is TRBJ1-2, the V gene TRBV29-1; a possible D gene is TRBD1 (6 bases). Trimming removed 3 bases at V and 2 bases at J, with 10 bases between. CDR1 and CDR2 from the germline V gene are SQVTM and ANQGSEA. The CDR3 is made up of 13 amino acids. The CDR3 is CSVDSTGNYGYTF. The CDR3 coding sequence is TGCAGCGTTGACTCTACAGGGAACTATGGCTACACCTTC. The full variable domain, its missing parts supplied by reference TRBV29-1 and TRBJ1-2, is SAVISQKPSRDICQRGTSLTIQCQVDSQVTMMFWYRQQPGQSLTLIATANQGSEATYESGFVIDKFPISRPNLTFSTLTVSNMSPEDSSIYLCSVDSTGNYGYTFGSGTRLTVV.

This clonotype was picked up a small number of times. This rearrangement joins TRBV10-3 to TRBJ2-3; D gene unclear. With 3 bases removed from V and 5 bases from J, the gap between germline ends came to 15 bases. This CDR3 has 15 amino acids. From germline, CDR1 is ENHRY and CDR2 SYGVKD. This CDR3 reads CAISDPGNPLDTQYF. The CDR3 DNA reads as TGTGCCATCAGTGACCCCGGAAACCCGCTAGATACGCAGTATTTT.

This clonotype was found many times. The V and J genes are TRBV18 and TRBJ1-1, with D unresolved. The germline V gene encodes CDR1 KGHSH and CDR2 LQKENI. This CDR3 region has 13 residues. Trimming shortened V by 0 bases and J by 8 bases, and 10 bases separated the two germline ends. The CDR3, as DNA: TGTGCCAGCTCACCACCCTCTTTGGCCGAAGCTTTCTTT. Translation gives CASSPPSLAEAFF. The full variable domain, with the rest looked up from reference TRBV18 and TRBJ1-1, is NAGVMQNPRHLVRRRGQEARLRCSPMKGHSHVYWYRQLPEEGLKFMVYLQKENIIDESGMPKERFSAEFPKEGPSILRIQQVVRGDSAAYFCASSPPSLAEAFFGQGTRLTVV.